These 15 T cell receptor beta chains originate from one sample sequenced in a study of T-cell memory formation after mild COVID-19. Each CDR3 protein gets one entry after TCRdb re-called the 5' RACE reads with MiXCR. The sample holds hundreds of thousands of distinct CDR3 sequences, 16% seen once. The sample was PBMCs or a T cell subset sorted from them (not recorded which). Every receptor here comes from a man younger than 35 who had mild COVID-19 (a few samples of this study predate the infection). Cell type and time point are not known.

The table lists this clonotype with a few counts. This chain connects TRBV28 to TRBJ2-7, with a tentative D call TRBD1 (7 bases). The germline V gene has CDR1 MDHEN and CDR2 SYDVKM. The V end was cut by 7 bases, the J end by 3 bases, with 13 bases between. The CDR3 is made up of 13 amino acids. CDR3 nucleotide sequence: TGTGCCAGCACCCAGGGGGAGGACTACGAGCAGTACGTC. Amino acids: CASTQGEDYEQYV.

This clonotype was picked up many times. The chain links TRBV5-1 to TRBJ2-3; a weak D match, TRBD2 (5 bases). The CDR3 contains 15 residues. V was shortened by 2 bases and J by 6 bases, with 16 bases between the two germline ends. Germline CDR1 and CDR2: SGHRS and YFSETQ. As DNA, the CDR3 is TGCGCCAGCAGCTTTGAGGGAAGAAGGGTTGATACGCAGTATTTT. Translation gives CASSFEGRRVDTQYF.

This clonotype was observed a handful of times. The V gene is TRBV20-1, the J gene TRBJ2-1; 13 nucleotides line up with TRBD2. The germline V gene has CDR1 DFQATT and CDR2 SNEGSKA (reference sequence). This CDR3 is built from 15 residues. Trimming removed 6 bases from V and 3 bases from J; junction bases left unmatched: 5. The CDR3 loop reads CSAVRTSGGYNEQFF. CDR3 sequence (DNA): TGCAGTGCCGTAAGGACTAGCGGGGGCTACAATGAGCAGTTCTTC.

J is TRBJ2-1 and V is TRBV7-9, with no clear D. The CDR3 extends over 11 amino acids. With 3 bases removed from V and 9 bases from J, the gap between germline ends came to 6 bases. Germline values: CDR1 SEHNR, CDR2 FQNEAQ (reference sequence). CDR3 in amino acids: CASSFLGEQFF. The CDR3 DNA reads TGTGCCAGCAGCTTTTTAGGTGAGCAGTTCTTC.

The rearrangement joins TRBV7-9 to TRBJ2-7; possible D gene TRBD1, 6 bases. Trimming removed 5 bases from V and 7 bases from J, with 12 bases in between. Germline V gene lookup returns CDR1 SEHNR and CDR2 FQNEAQ (reference sequence). This CDR3 has 12 residues. CDR3 protein: CASSTQGREQYV. CDR3 nucleotides: TGTGCCAGCAGCACACAGGGACGGGAGCAGTACGTC.

The CDR3 loop is CASSAGGNQPQHF. The CDR3 bases are TGTGCCAGCAGCGCAGGGGGCAATCAGCCCCAGCATTTT. The J gene is TRBJ1-5, the V gene TRBV6-4, with TRBD1 as a possible D gene (6 bases). Germline V gene data show CDR1 as MRHNA and CDR2 as SNTAGT. CDR3 length: 13 residues. V shed 6 bases and J shed 2 bases, with 8 bases lying between them.

The gene calls are TRBV3-1 and TRBJ2-5; D is unclear. The CDR3 consists of 14 residues. The V end was cut by 0 bases, the J end by 2 bases, with 7 bases between. Germline CDR1 LGHDT, CDR2 YNNKEL (reference sequence). The CDR3, as DNA: TGTGCCAGCAGCCAAGAGATCCTTCAAGAGACCCAGTACTTC. Translated, it gives CASSQEILQETQYF.

The rearrangement joins TRBV20-1 to TRBJ1-2; no clear D gene. V lost 2 bases and J lost 4, with 2 bases in between. Per the germline V gene, CDR1 is DFQATT and CDR2 is SNEGSKA (reference sequence). The CDR3 loop spans 10 amino acids. CDR3 nucleotide sequence: TGCAGTGCTAGAAGCTATGGCTACACCTTC. The encoded protein is CSARSYGYTF.

The rearrangement joins TRBV7-2 to TRBJ2-1; 7 bases agree with TRBD2. Germline assignment: CDR1 SGHTA and CDR2 FQGNSA. The CDR3 covers 19 residues. J was trimmed by 7 bases and V by 1 base; bases with no gene match: 19. The chain's CDR3 is CASSLDGLGRGYAGNEQFF. The DNA of the CDR3 is TGTGCCAGCAGCTTAGACGGGTTGGGGCGGGGGTACGCCGGGAATGAGCAGTTCTTC.

In this sample, this clonotype turned up a few times. The chain employs TRBV5-6 and TRBJ2-7; D possibly corresponds to TRBD2 (5 bases). The V gene lost 2 bases and the J gene lost 9 bases, with 12 bases spanning the gap. CDR1 is SGHDT and CDR2 is YYEEEE in the germline V gene. CDR3 length equals 12 residues. The CDR3 DNA is TGTGCCAGCAGCTTTGGGGATGGAGGGCAGTACGTC. This gives the protein CASSFGDGGQYV.

This clonotype has a handful of counts. The CDR3 loop is CASSLREAYEQYF. The DNA for the CDR3 is TGTGCCAGCAGCTTGCGTGAAGCCTACGAGCAGTACTTC. The J gene is TRBJ2-7, the V gene TRBV5-5; D gene unclear. Germline V gene sequence: CDR1 SGHKS, CDR2 YYEKEE (reference sequence). The CDR3 has 13 amino acids. V lost 1 base and J lost 2, with 7 bases in between.

This clonotype turned up a few times. This chain connects TRBV30 to TRBJ1-1; D is undetermined. The length of the CDR3 is 13 residues. The germline gives CDR1 GTSNPN, CDR2 SVGIG (reference sequence). Trimming removed 3 bases at V and 2 bases at J, with 10 bases between. The CDR3 is CAWSYTRNTEAFF. CDR3 sequence (DNA): TGTGCCTGGAGCTACACGCGAAACACTGAAGCTTTCTTT. The full variable domain, its missing parts supplied by reference TRBV30 and TRBJ1-1, is SQTIHQWPATLVQPVGSPLSLECTVEGTSNPNLYWYRQAAGRGLQLLFYSVGIGQISSEVPQNLSASRPQDRQFILSSKKLLLSDSGFYLCAWSYTRNTEAFFGQGTRLTVV.

This sequence joins TRBV6-1 and TRBJ1-5; 9 bases map to TRBD1. The CDR3 consists of 14 residues. V lost 6 bases, J lost 5 bases, and 5 bases stayed unmatched. Germline assignment: CDR1 MNHNS and CDR2 SASEGT. The DNA for the CDR3 is TGTGCCAGCAGCCCGGGGACAGGGTATCAGCCCCAGCATTTT. Translation gives CASSPGTGYQPQHF.

The rearrangement links TRBV11-2 to TRBJ2-1; 7 bases are shared with TRBD1. Germline-derived CDR1 and CDR2 are SGHAT and FQNNGV. The CDR3 has 15 residues. The junction had 5 bases not matched to a gene; V was cut back by 2 bases and J by 4 bases. The DNA for the CDR3 is TGTGCCAGCAGCTTAAGCTCGGGACAGTACAATGAGCAGTTCTTC. This sequence encodes CASSLSSGQYNEQFF.

This CDR3 reads CASSVLRGGGTDTQYF. The CDR3 nucleotides read TGTGCCAGCAGCGTCCTGCGGGGGGGCGGGACAGATACGCAGTATTTT. The chain employs TRBV9 and TRBJ2-3; 9 nucleotides agree with TRBD2. The CDR3 consists of 16 residues. CDR1 and CDR2 from the germline V gene are SGDLS and YYNGEE. V was clipped by 2 bases and J by 3 bases; unmatched bases: 7.